These 14 T cell receptor beta chains came from one sample sequenced in a study of blood T cell repertoires in COVID-19 (dated by TCRdb to the early 2020s). Library generation was performed with the immunoSEQ multiplex PCR assay. Not all clones reach the TCRdb copy of this immuneACCESS table, which keeps in-frame sequences only. Checked studies attribute under half of the gap to unresolved V genes and leave the rest unexplained. Within this sample are just under 150,000 clones, with roughly 87% of them counted one time only. The ten most abundant clones make up around 1.5% of the sample. Input material: peripheral blood. The receptors shown here come from a human donor in a cohort sampled during active COVID-19.

J is TRBJ1-2 and V is TRBV5-4, with D maybe TRBD1 (5 bases). The CDR3 contains 13 residues. The V gene's germline CDR1 is SGHNT and CDR2 YYREEE (reference sequence). V gave up 3 bases and J gave up 6 bases, with 12 bases separating them. The CDR3 protein is CASSSLIQDGYTF. DNA for the CDR3: TGTGCCAGCAGCTCACTTATACAGGATGGCTACACCTTC.

The V and J genes are TRBV15 and TRBJ1-4; 7 bases match TRBD1. CDR3 size: 16 residues. Germline-derived CDR1 and CDR2 are LNHNV and YYDKDF (reference sequence). The V and J ends lost 3 bases and 2 bases, in that order; junction bases with no gene match: 6. In nucleotides, the CDR3 is TGTGCCACCAGCAGCGACGACAGGGCGACTAATGAAAAACTGTTTTTT. Translation: CATSSDDRATNEKLFF. The full variable domain, its missing parts supplied by reference TRBV15 and TRBJ1-4, is DAMVIQNPRYQVTQFGKPVTLSCSQTLNHNVMYWYQQKSSQAPKLLFHYYDKDFNNEADTPDNFQSRRPNTSFCFLDIRSPGLGDTAMYLCATSSDDRATNEKLFFGSGTQLSVL.

This clone appeared a single time. This chain links TRBV5-1 with TRBJ1-6; D perhaps matches TRBD1 (6 bases). Trimming shortened V by 4 bases and J by 0 bases, and 14 bases separated the two germline ends. The CDR3 has 17 amino acids. Germline V gene lookup returns CDR1 SGHRS and CDR2 YFSETQ. CDR3 nucleotides: TGCGCCAGCAGCCAGAACAGGGATGTCTCCTATAATTCACCCCTCCACTTT. Translated: CASSQNRDVSYNSPLHF.

The rearrangement links TRBV4-3 to TRBJ1-4, with D perhaps TRBD1 (6 bases). The CDR3 has 17 amino acids. Trimming removed 1 base at V and 14 bases at J, with 26 bases between. Germline CDR1 LGHNA, CDR2 YSLEER. CDR3 DNA sequence: TGCGCCAGCAGCCAAGTATATCCCCCACAGGGCGCTTATATCCTGTTTTTT. Protein sequence: CASSQVYPPQGAYILFF.

The chain combines TRBV2 with TRBJ1-3, with D unclear. From germline, CDR1 is SNHLY and CDR2 FYNNEI. V was pared by 5 bases and J by 4 bases, with 6 bases between. The CDR3 totals 12 residues. The CDR3 sequence: CASSQQGNTIYF. The CDR3 DNA sequence: TGTGCCAGCAGTCAACAGGGAAACACCATATATTTT.

J is TRBJ2-6 and V is TRBV6-6; D ambiguous. In germline, CDR1 is MNHNY, CDR2 SVGAGI (reference sequence). V lost 2 bases and J lost 3, with 5 bases in between. This CDR3 is 14 amino acids long. CDR3 sequence: CASSYGSGANVLTF. The CDR3 bases are TGTGCCAGCAGTTACGGTAGTGGGGCCAACGTCCTGACTTTC.

V is TRBV7-9 and J is TRBJ1-2, with D unresolved. CDR1 SEHNR and CDR2 FQNEAQ come from the germline V gene (reference sequence). Trimming removed 1 base at V and 8 bases at J, with 8 bases between. This CDR3 spans 12 amino acids. Written as DNA, the CDR3 is TGTGCCAGCAGCTTAGGGTTCCAGGGCTACACCTTC. This encodes CASSLGFQGYTF. The full variable domain, rest sourced from reference TRBV7-9 and TRBJ1-2, is DTGVSQNPRHKITKRGQNVTFRCDPISEHNRLYWYRQTLGQGPEFLTYFQNEAQLEKSRLLSDRFSAERPKGSFSTLEIQRTEQGDSAMYLCASSLGFQGYTFGSGTRLTVV.

The V and J genes are TRBV30 and TRBJ2-7, with 8 bases identical to TRBD1. The V gene end was trimmed by 4 bases and the J gene end by 4 bases; junction bases not matched to a gene: 9. The CDR3 is 14 amino acids. CDR1 and CDR2 from the germline V gene are GTSNPN and SVGIG (reference sequence). The CDR3: CAWNPDRVLYEQYF. The CDR3 DNA follows: TGTGCCTGGAACCCGGACAGGGTATTATACGAGCAGTACTTC.

The rearrangement uses TRBV6-5 and TRBJ2-5; TRBD2 is a possible D gene (6 bases). The CDR3 is made up of 14 amino acids. Between the trimmed V and J ends, which lost 2 bases and 5 bases, there was a span of 12 bases. Germline V gene data show CDR1 as MNHEY and CDR2 as SVGAGI. CDR3 DNA: TGTGCCAGCAGTTACGGGGTAGCGGTGGAGACCCAGTACTTC. It translates to CASSYGVAVETQYF.

The rearrangement links TRBV6-1 to TRBJ2-1; 9 bases fit TRBD1. V was pared by 4 bases and J by 5 bases, with 9 bases of the junction left unmatched. CDR3 size: 16 residues. Germline CDR1 and CDR2: MNHNS and SASEGT. The CDR3 spells CASSAPDRGVNNEQFF. DNA for the CDR3: TGTGCCAGCAGTGCCCCAGACAGGGGGGTCAACAATGAGCAGTTCTTC.

This sequence joins TRBV11-2 and TRBJ1-2; tentatively, D is TRBD1 (6 bases). CDR1 SGHAT and CDR2 FQNNGV come from the germline V gene. The CDR3 is 18 residues long. V was clipped by 2 bases and J by 8 bases, with 27 bases between them. The chain's CDR3 is CASSLLPFRQGYPEGYTF. In nucleotides, the CDR3 is TGTGCCAGCAGCTTATTGCCGTTTCGGCAGGGGTACCCCGAAGGCTACACCTTC.

The rearrangement joins TRBV11-2 to TRBJ2-5; 7 nucleotides agree with TRBD1. This CDR3 has 17 residues. Losses at the gene ends were 1 base for V and 5 bases for J; bases not matched to a gene: 13. Germline loops: CDR1 SGHAT, CDR2 FQNNGV. CDR3 sequence reads: CASSLGRRQGGRETQYF. CDR3 bases: TGTGCCAGCAGCTTAGGACGACGACAGGGCGGGCGGGAGACCCAGTACTTC.

The V and J genes are TRBV9 and TRBJ1-2; TRBD1 agrees at 7 bases. The CDR3 covers 12 residues. Trimming at V came to 3 bases and at J to 7 bases, leaving 3 bases not matched to a gene. The germline gives CDR1 SGDLS, CDR2 YYNGEE. The CDR3 bases are TGTGCCAGCAGCGGAGGACAGGTTGGCTACACCTTC. It is translated as CASSGGQVGYTF.

This clone came up a few times. The chain combines TRBV6-6 with TRBJ2-2; the match to TRBD2 covers 10 bases. The V segment lost 9 bases and the J segment 7 bases; nucleotides outside the gene matches: 8. This CDR3 contains 14 residues. Germline assignment: CDR1 MNHNY and CDR2 SVGAGI (reference sequence). The chain's CDR3 is CASSSGGFDGELFF. DNA for the CDR3: TGTGCCAGTTCTAGCGGGGGTTTTGACGGGGAGCTGTTTTTT.